This section outlines one T cell receptor (beta chain) sequence together with its context. Antigen specificity is unknown. This sample was taken from a study of cytotoxic CD8 clonotypes in ibrutinib-treated CLL. Turning to the study itself: The subjects consisted of 11 to 12 relapsed/refractory and roughly 14 treatment-naive individuals, with roughly 17 IGHV unmutated.

The method was immunoSEQ multiplex PCR; TCRdb's version includes in-frame clones alone and lacks a portion of them. The profile covers roughly 51,000 clones, with roughly 57% appearing a single time and 30% to 35% taken by the ten largest. Findings and caveats of the study: At baseline, clonality was higher than in age-matched healthy donors and correlated with CD8+ counts.

Germline values: CDR1 MNHEY, CDR2 SVGAGI. The CDR3 totals 15 residues. Trimming cost V 6 bases and J 0 bases; bases outside gene matches: 8. The chain couples TRBV6-5 to TRBJ2-7; 7 bases match TRBD1. The source is a human donor with chronic lymphocytic leukemia. The sample was PBMCs, taken after 12 months of ibrutinib treatment. The CDR3 bases are TGTGCCAGCAGAAAACAGGGGTCAACCTCCTACGAGCAGTACTTC. As protein: CASRKQGSTSYEQYF.